This T cell receptor beta chain was profiled in a study of T cell clones after liver transplantation. Study summary: Until 12-24 months post-transplant, subjects got standard immunosuppression and no induction.

This CDR3 is built from 16 residues. V shed 4 bases, J shed 4 bases, and the junction held 10 bases outside the gene matches. The V gene's germline CDR1 is SGHRS and CDR2 YFSETQ. Profiled with immunoSEQ multiplex PCR; TCRdb holds only in-frame clones, not every one. Among 70,000 to 80,000 clones listed, roughly nine tenths were seen once. The V call is TRBV5-1, the J call TRBJ2-7; 11 bases line up with TRBD1. The sequence was collected from a human donor who received a liver transplant. Source: CD4+ T cells from blood, taken before liver transplant. CDR3 in DNA: TGCGCCAGCAGCAGAAGGACAGGGGGCGAATTTTACGAGCAGTACTTC. Translation: CASSRRTGGEFYEQYF.